This is a list of T cell receptor beta chains from one sample in a study of neurological immune-mediated disorders. TCRdb recomputed calls from the 5' RACE reads with MiXCR, one row per CDR3 protein. This sample yields 45,000 or so distinct CDR3 sequences, of which 20% to 25% are seen a single time; less than 5% belongs to the top ten. Sequences were obtained from PBMCs. The receptors derive from a man aged 55-75 years with HTLV-1-associated myelopathy (HAM/TSP). CDR3s include the opening cysteine and the closing phenylalanine or tryptophan. The D gene is left open where the match is weak.

D gene | V gene | CDR3 protein
NA | TRBV5-1 | CASTSGDSGANVLTF
TRBD2 | TRBV7-3 | CASSMTSGGADTQYF
NA | TRBV3-1 | CASSFSGGNTEAFF
TRBD2 | TRBV20-1 | CSARGLAGVTDTQYF
NA | TRBV12-3/TRBV12-4 | CASSLRPLDGEQFF
TRBD2 | TRBV18 | CASSTSGTSGVNEQFF
NA | TRBV3-1 | CASSQKGLAEAFF
NA | TRBV18 | CASSTLADTEAFF
NA | TRBV14 | CASSGQIAELYEQYF
NA | TRBV5-8 | CASSLRGIYEQYF
NA | TRBV20-1 | CSAEYPRGIPYEQYF
NA | TRBV5-6 | CASSFRGAGYNEQFF
TRBD1 | TRBV7-9 | CASSRGTGDFYEQYF
NA | TRBV5-1 | CASSLDGPVTYEQYF
NA | TRBV5-1 | CASNPGLAAGETQYF
TRBD2 | TRBV5-1 | CASSSQPGTSGSLGTQYF
TRBD2 | TRBV5-1 | CASSLEGLVAVKNIQYF
TRBD1 | TRBV2 | CASSGTGGTYNEQFF
TRBD1 | TRBV30 | CASTGRQGARYEQYF
TRBD1 | TRBV7-9 | CASSPDREYIQYF
NA | TRBV11-2 | CASSLDLNGGVSSGYTF
NA | TRBV5-1 | CASSLELAPANEQFF
TRBD1 | TRBV4-1 | CASSQATGGTEAFF
NA | TRBV5-6 | CASSLRGGILNTEAFF
TRBD1 | TRBV29-1 | CSGSDRGPYNEQFF
NA | TRBV24-1 | CATSDLTRQTQYF
NA | TRBV12-3/TRBV12-4 | CASSLDYIQGPSWDTGELFF
NA | TRBV29-1 | CSVETKGLGTQYF
NA | TRBV24-1 | CATSDSTGITEAFF
TRBD2 | TRBV14 | CASSRSGGYGEQFF
TRBD1 | TRBV5-1 | CASSLGTGAYEQYF
NA | TRBV12-3/TRBV12-4 | CASSLRRQSGLNTEAFF
NA | TRBV3-1 | CASSQREVGGGTKNIQYF
NA | TRBV12-3/TRBV12-4 | CASSLAAWNTGELFF
NA | TRBV29-1 | CSASDSLAKNIQYF
NA | TRBV29-1 | CIAAQRDTHNEQFF
NA | TRBV12-3/TRBV12-4 | CASSLLQGYEQYF
TRBD2 | TRBV7-3 | CASSFGLAVYNEQFF
NA | TRBV4-2 | CASSQAWGGSYEQYF
NA | TRBV18 | CASSPPAQMNTEAFF
NA | TRBV4-1 | CASSPDGSRTDTQYF
NA | TRBV5-1 | CASSFESTGELFF
TRBD2 | TRBV7-6 | CASSSGGRSYEQYF
NA | TRBV25-1 | CASSEDSLRGGYTF
TRBD1 | TRBV20-1 | CSARPIDRGRYAEAFF
NA | TRBV28 | CASSLGGGGNTIYF
NA | TRBV5-1 | CASSADGSSYNEQFF
TRBD1 | TRBV7-9 | CASSPGQGFLLRFPLHF
TRBD2 | TRBV2 | CASSWVAGADTQYF
NA | TRBV15 | CATSRDRGSAGRGYTF
NA | TRBV20-1 | CSAKDTALSPQHF
TRBD1 | TRBV11-3 | CASSLSPGQGPSTLHF
NA | TRBV28 | CASSHRTAGYSGANVLTF
NA | TRBV3-1 | CASSQVTQGEKLFF
NA | TRBV3-1 | CASSQGGWGQPQHF
TRBD1 | TRBV28 | CASSSPGGVAAFF
TRBD1 | TRBV29-1 | CSVGGQGPETQYF